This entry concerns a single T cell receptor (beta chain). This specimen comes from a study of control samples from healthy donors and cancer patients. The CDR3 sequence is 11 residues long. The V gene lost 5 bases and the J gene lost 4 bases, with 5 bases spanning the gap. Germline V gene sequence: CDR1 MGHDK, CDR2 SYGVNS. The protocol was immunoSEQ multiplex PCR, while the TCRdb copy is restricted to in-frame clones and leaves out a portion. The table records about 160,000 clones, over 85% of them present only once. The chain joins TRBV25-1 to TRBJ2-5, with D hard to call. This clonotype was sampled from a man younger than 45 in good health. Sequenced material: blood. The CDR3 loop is CASSWRETQYF. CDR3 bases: TGTGCCAGCAGTTGGCGAGAGACCCAGTACTTC. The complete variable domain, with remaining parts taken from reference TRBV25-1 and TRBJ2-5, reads EADIYQTPRYLVIGTGKKITLECSQTMGHDKMYWYQQDPGMELHLIHYSYGVNSTEKGDLSSESTVSRIRTEHFPLTLESARPSHTSQYLCASSWRETQYFGPGTRLLVL.